This T cell receptor beta chain was sequenced during a study of human T cells and chemical hapten exposure. Time point meaning: patch test 1, 2 weeks after DPC sensitization. Described treatment: therapeutic diphenylcyclopropenone sensitization with weekly scalp DPC. TCRdb reprocessed the RACE reads with MiXCR, giving one entry per CDR3 protein. This table has 380,000 or so distinct CDR3 sequences, 4.8% appearing once. Germline V gene sequence: CDR1 SQVTM, CDR2 ANQGSEA. The CDR3 has 13 residues. The V end lost 5 bases, the J end lost 2 bases, and 11 bases lay between the germline ends. Sequenced here: whole blood, sampled in connection with sensitization to the hapten diphenylcyclopropenone (DPC). This chain connects TRBV29-1 to TRBJ2-3; no reliable D call. This clonotype originated in a woman aged 50 to 60 with alopecia areata. Some clones in this sample may be carry-over from other donors' samples. The CDR3 DNA reads as TGCAGCGTTCTTTCGGGCCTCACAGATACGCAGTATTTT. Amino acids: CSVLSGLTDTQYF.